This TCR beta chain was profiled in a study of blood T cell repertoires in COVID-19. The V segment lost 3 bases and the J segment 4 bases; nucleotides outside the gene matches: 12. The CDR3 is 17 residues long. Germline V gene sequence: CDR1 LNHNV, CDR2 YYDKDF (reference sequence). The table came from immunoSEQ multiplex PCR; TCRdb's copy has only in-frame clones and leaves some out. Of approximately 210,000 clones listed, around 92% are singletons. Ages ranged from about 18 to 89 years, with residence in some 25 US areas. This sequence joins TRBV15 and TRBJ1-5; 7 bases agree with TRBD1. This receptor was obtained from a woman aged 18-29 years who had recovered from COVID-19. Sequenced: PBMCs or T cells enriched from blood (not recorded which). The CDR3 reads CATSSGDRDLGNQPQHF. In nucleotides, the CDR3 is TGTGCCACCAGCAGTGGAGACAGGGATCTTGGAAATCAGCCCCAGCATTTT.